This T cell receptor (beta chain) was sequenced in a study of T cells in Graves' hyperthyroidism and ophthalmopathy. Study-level results: Separation of ophthalmopathy from stable hyperthyroidism was achieved by a 13 V-J model. The model anticipated ophthalmopathy a median 6.5 months pre-onset.

TCR beta CDR3 regions were amplified from RNA. With the HTBI primer set, the TCR CDR3 went through a first round of RT-PCR. Via MiXCR, TCRdb re-called the multiplex PCR reads, giving one row per CDR3 protein. The top ten hold approximately 8.4% of the sample, which has roughly 750,000 distinct CDR3 sequences, around 15% seen once. The sample holds many counts of this clonotype. Antigen specificity is unknown. With 3 bases clipped from V and 3 bases from J, the junction kept 21 bases outside the gene matches. Germline V gives CDR1 MDHEN, CDR2 SYDVKM. The CDR3 consists of 20 residues. The TCR was taken from a man younger than 30 with Graves' hyperthyroidism. The chain uses TRBV28 and TRBJ2-7, with 9 bases that match TRBD2. Sample: blood. CDR3 coding DNA: TGTGCCAGCAGTTTTAGGGGTTGGCTAGCGGGACGAGCGCCAAACTACGAGCAGTACTTC. This sequence encodes CASSFRGWLAGRAPNYEQYF.